This T cell receptor (beta chain) was found in a study of cytomegalovirus exposure and HLA in healthy donors. Study conclusions and caveats: Presence/absence analyses assumed roughly uniform sequencing depth across donors. Accurate HLA-A and HLA-B prediction from TCR beta sequences was reported for most subjects. A later analysis reportedly found fewer N-insertions in an Asian-associated ancestry cluster than the roughly 680-donor mean. A missense DCLRE1C variant was associated with V- and J-gene trimming of TCR beta chains in a later analysis, and an independent cohort replicated the association.

PCR primers comprised 60 Vbeta and 13 Jbeta primers. Here immunoSEQ multiplex PCR was the method, and the copy in TCRdb shows in-frame clones only, minus some. The sample has tens of thousands of clones, 80% seen once. In its sample, this clone was seen once. The antigen is not known. Sequenced: PBMCs. This TCR was recovered from a woman between 50 and 59 years old in good health and CMV-seropositive.

The CDR3 DNA sequence: TGTGCCAGCACCTTGTCCGGACAGGGAAGCTATGGCTACACCTTC. Amino acid sequence: CASTLSGQGSYGYTF. The chain uses TRBV6-1 and TRBJ1-2; 8 bases map to TRBD1. CDR3 length: 15 amino acids. Per germline, CDR1 MNHNS and CDR2 SASEGT. The V segment lost 7 bases and the J segment 4 bases; nucleotides outside the gene matches: 11.